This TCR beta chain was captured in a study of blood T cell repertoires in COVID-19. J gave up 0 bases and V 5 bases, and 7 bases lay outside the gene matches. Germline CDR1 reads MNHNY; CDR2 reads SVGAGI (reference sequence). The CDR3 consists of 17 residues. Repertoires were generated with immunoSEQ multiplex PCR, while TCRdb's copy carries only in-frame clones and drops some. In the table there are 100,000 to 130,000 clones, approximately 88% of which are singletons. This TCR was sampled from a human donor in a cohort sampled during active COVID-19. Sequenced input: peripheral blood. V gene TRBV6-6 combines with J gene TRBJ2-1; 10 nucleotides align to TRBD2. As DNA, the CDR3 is TGTGCCAGCAGTCAATACTCTAGCGGGAGCTCCTACAATGAGCAGTTCTTC. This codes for CASSQYSSGSSYNEQFF.